Each of the 6 T cell receptor beta chains below was sequenced from the same sample in a study of tumor and adjacent non-tumor tissue in lung cancer. Three rounds of nested PCR, following a modified ARM-PCR protocol, produced the TCRbeta library. TCRdb re-called the multiplex PCR reads through MiXCR, storing one row per CDR3 protein. Among approximately 79,000 distinct CDR3 sequences listed, around 77% were seen once. This sample's RNA came from whole unsorted tissue. Source material: lung tumor tissue. These receptor sequences come from a woman in her thirties or forties with non-small cell lung cancer.

Remarks on this clonotype: A read error is likely, as this CDR3 ends without the conserved phenylalanine or tryptophan. The limits of the CDR3 on the DNA are not certain, so only TCRdb's listed CDR3 is given. This sequence joins TRBV28 and TRBJ2-7; TRBD1, the table's D call, lacks a check against the DNA. The CDR3 contains 13 residues when both ends are counted. Germline V gene lookup returns CDR1 MDHEN and CDR2 SYDVKM. The CDR3 reads CASRGQGTYERYI.

The V gene is TRBV4-2, the J gene TRBJ1-2; D uncertain. From germline, CDR1 is LGHNA and CDR2 YNFKEQ. The CDR3 is 13 amino acids. Deletions cut 0 bases from V and 7 bases from J, with 9 bases between. The CDR3 region has the DNA TGTGCCAGCAGCCAAGATCGGAGGCGTGGCTACACCTTC. Protein: CASSQDRRRGYTF.

Comment on this clonotype: A junction boundary mismatches the germline segment, possibly from a read error. The rearrangement joins TRBV29-1 to TRBJ2-5; a weak D match, TRBD2 (6 bases). Germline V gene lookup returns CDR1 SQVTM and CDR2 ANQGSEA. The CDR3 extends over 15 amino acids. In nucleotides, the CDR3 is TGTAGCGTTGATTCTGGTGGCAGCCTGGGGGGGACCCAGTACTTC. Its protein is CSVDSGGSLGGTQYF. Using reference TRBV29-1 and TRBJ2-5 for the parts outside the CDR3, the full variable domain is SAVISQKPSRDICQRGTSLTIQCQVDSQVTMMFWYRQQPGQSLTLIATANQGSEATYESGFVIDKFPISRPNLTFSTLTVSNMSPEDSSIYLCSVDSGGSLGGTQYFGPGTRLLVL.

This chain links TRBV6-2 or TRBV6-3 with TRBJ2-3; 9 nucleotides line up with TRBD1. V trimming: 6 bases; J trimming: 7 bases; junction bases outside the gene matches: 20. CDR3 length: 18 amino acids. Germline assignment: CDR1 MNHEY and CDR2 SVGEGT. In DNA form, the CDR3 reads TGTGCCAGCAGCCGCGGACCGGGACAGGGATATTTAACATATACGCAGTATTTT. This translates into CASSRGPGQGYLTYTQYF.

This clonotype was recorded a few times. It is likely a read error, because the conserved phenylalanine at the end of the CDR3 is missing. No DNA is shown, since the ends of the CDR3 on it are uncertain; the CDR3 is the one TCRdb lists. The rearrangement uses TRBV6-6 and TRBJ1-1; TRBD1 is the table's D call, not checked against the DNA. Germline loops: CDR1 MNHNY, CDR2 SVGAGI (reference sequence). The CDR3 spans 15 amino acids, including both terminal residues. The CDR3 is CASNGQGGMNTETFY.

Points on this clonotype: A read error may produce the germline difference seen at one junction end. V and J are TRBV6-5 and TRBJ1-5; 9 positions match TRBD1. The CDR3 has 14 residues. In germline, CDR1 is MNHEY, CDR2 SVGAGI. The CDR3: CAGRSGQGIQLPHF. In DNA form, the CDR3 reads TGTGCCGGCAGATCGGGACAGGGAATTCAGCTCCCGCATTTT.